This T cell receptor (beta chain) comes out of a study of CD8 T cells in ankylosing spondylitis. Study findings and constraints: A TCR beta motif of several highly homologous variants seemed to mark ankylosing spondylitis blood. Earlier authors reported some of these motif variants in reactive arthritis synovial fluid and blood.

This clonotype was detected many times. Its target is unknown. Construction of TCR beta libraries was performed using quantitative 5'-RACE with molecular barcodes. TCRdb fed the 5' RACE reads into MiXCR, producing one record per CDR3 protein. There are 110,000 to 150,000 distinct CDR3 sequences in the sample; roughly 8% occur only once, and roughly 7.2% lies in the top ten. The CDR3 covers 14 residues. The V and J ends lost 0 bases and 16 bases respectively, with 19 bases between them. The germline V gene has CDR1 LGHNA and CDR2 YSLEER. Input material: synovial fluid, either unsorted or a sorted T cell fraction (not recorded which). This chain uses TRBV4-3 with TRBJ1-3; D unresolved. This TCR was sampled from a male donor with ankylosing spondylitis. The CDR3 DNA reads as TGCGCCAGCAGCCAAGATTATTACCCTTCCGGTCTGTATTTT. It is translated as CASSQDYYPSGLYF.